This T cell receptor (beta chain) derives from a study of T cell repertoires in cytomegalovirus infection. Study-level background: As its CMV epitopes, the study selected recently identified HLA-C-restricted and well-studied HLA-B-restricted targets. Evidence of both CMV infection and a matching HLA type came from public TCR beta signatures.

Findings and limits, study-wide: Summed public TCR beta family frequency identified CMV carriers bearing the relevant HLA. Clonotypes of TCR beta that were HLA-C-restricted and CMV-specific dominated the ex vivo response.

The germline gives CDR1 SQVTM, CDR2 ANQGSEA. Trimming removed 2 bases at V and 6 bases at J, with 10 bases between. This CDR3 has 13 residues. In TCRdb, the reads were re-called with MiXCR into one record per CDR3 protein. Of some 920,000 distinct CDR3 sequences in the sample, approximately 33% were seen once. On this clonotype itself: Its antigen is unknown.

The rearrangement uses TRBV29-1 and TRBJ2-2; tentative D call: TRBD1 (5 bases). Sample: cultured CD8+ T cells from PBMCs, taken from culture after CMV antigen stimulation. The clonotype originates from a human donor in good health (CMV status not recorded). Some clones in this sample may be carry-over from other donors' samples. CDR3 residues: CSVEQGGSGELFF. The CDR3 nucleotides read TGCAGCGTTGAACAGGGCGGTTCCGGGGAGCTGTTTTTT.